A single sample is the source of the 18 T cell receptor beta chains below, sequenced in a study of blood T cell repertoires in COVID-19. Method: immunoSEQ multiplex PCR; TCRdb's copy keeps in-frame clones and lacks some. The sample shows approximately 97,000 clones, around 87% of them seen only once. The sample was peripheral blood. The receptors were sampled from a human donor in a cohort sampled during active COVID-19.

The J gene is TRBJ2-1, the V gene TRBV4-1; D is unclear. The V and J ends lost 1 base and 3 bases respectively, with 13 bases between them. The CDR3 length is 16 residues. Germline V CDR1 and CDR2: MGHRA, YSYEKL. The chain's CDR3 is CASSQVYPGSYNEQFF. The CDR3 DNA follows: TGCGCCAGCAGCCAAGTTTACCCCGGTAGCTACAATGAGCAGTTCTTC.

The chain uses TRBV5-1 and TRBJ1-2; the match to TRBD1 covers 7 bases. After removal of 0 bases from V and 5 bases from J, the junction contained 4 bases not matched to a gene. The CDR3 length is 14 residues. CDR1 is SGHRS and CDR2 is YFSETQ in the germline V gene. The CDR3 DNA is TGCGCCAGCAGCTTGGGCGACAGGGTATATGGCTACACCTTC. Amino acids: CASSLGDRVYGYTF.

This clone occurred a few times. The chain uses TRBV6-2 or TRBV6-3 and TRBJ1-6, with D perhaps TRBD1 (5 bases). V was clipped by 6 bases and J by 11 bases, with 11 bases between them. The CDR3 is 12 residues long. Germline assignment: CDR1 MNHEY and CDR2 SVGEGT. The CDR3 nucleotides are TGTGCCAGCAGCCCAGGGAGCCCACCCCTCCACTTT. Amino acid sequence: CASSPGSPPLHF.

The table lists this clone with a count of one. This chain joins TRBV27 and TRBJ1-4; no definite D call. The CDR3 totals 14 residues. V was cut by 3 bases and J by 3 bases, with 8 bases left in between. Germline V gene data show CDR1 as MNHEY and CDR2 as SMNVEV (reference sequence). CDR3 bases: TGTGCCAGCAGTTTCGTTCAGGCTAATGAAAAACTGTTTTTT. It translates to CASSFVQANEKLFF.

This clone was counted only a few times. The chain joins TRBV5-4 to TRBJ2-1, with 7 bases identical to TRBD2. There are 16 residues in the CDR3. J was trimmed by 5 bases and V by 3 bases; bases with no gene match: 11. The germline V gene encodes CDR1 SGHNT and CDR2 YYREEE (reference sequence). CDR3 amino acids: CASSSPLAGLNNEQFF. The CDR3, as DNA: TGTGCCAGCAGCTCACCGTTAGCGGGCCTTAACAATGAGCAGTTCTTC.

The chain employs TRBV10-3 and TRBJ1-2; D is uncertain. From germline, CDR1 is ENHRY and CDR2 SYGVKD. This CDR3 is 10 amino acids long. Trimming took 4 bases from V and 9 from J, leaving 6 bases between them. Written as DNA, the CDR3 is TGTGCCATCAGTGGGAGGAGCTACACCTTC. Its protein is CAISGRSYTF.

The chain is built from TRBV3-1 (or the pseudogene TRBV3-2) and TRBJ2-7; tentatively, D is TRBD1 (7 bases). V lost 3 bases and J 5 bases, leaving 20 bases between the germline ends. The CDR3 spans 16 residues. Germline loops: CDR1 LGHDT, CDR2 YNNKEL (reference sequence). The CDR3, as DNA: TGTGCCAGCAGCCACGCATCCAGGGGGGAGAAGGACGAGCAGTACTTC. This gives the protein CASSHASRGEKDEQYF.

The chain uses TRBV14 and TRBJ1-2; no clear D. V was shortened by 5 bases and J by 5 bases, with 12 bases between the two germline ends. The CDR3 consists of 13 residues. The germline V gene has CDR1 SGHDN and CDR2 FVKESK. This CDR3 reads CASSTVSTYGYTF. The DNA for the CDR3 is TGTGCCAGCAGCACGGTCTCAACTTATGGCTACACCTTC.

The chain recombines TRBV28 with TRBJ2-3; 7 bases agree with TRBD1. Germline CDR1 and CDR2: MDHEN and SYDVKM. The CDR3 runs 12 residues. The ends lost 6 bases at V and 6 bases at J; junction bases unmatched: 3. CDR3 in amino acids: CASREGGDTQYF. CDR3 nucleotides: TGTGCCAGCAGGGAAGGGGGCGATACGCAGTATTTT.

V and J are TRBV2 and TRBJ2-7, with TRBD2 matching 11 bases. The CDR3 spans 18 residues. Germline values: CDR1 SNHLY, CDR2 FYNNEI. V shed 6 bases, J shed 0 bases, and the junction held 13 bases outside the gene matches. The CDR3 loop reads CASRGPTSGDDSSYEQYF. In DNA, the CDR3 is TGTGCCAGCAGAGGACCGACTAGCGGGGACGATAGCTCCTACGAGCAGTACTTC. Complete variable domain (other parts from reference TRBV2 and TRBJ2-7): EPEVTQTPSHQVTQMGQEVILRCVPISNHLYFYWYRQILGQKVEFLVSFYNNEISEKSEIFDDQFSVERPDGSNFTLKIRSTKLEDSAMYFCASRGPTSGDDSSYEQYFGPGTRLTVT.

This clone was detected once. The V call is TRBV9, the J call TRBJ2-3, with 8 bases fitting TRBD1. The V gene end was trimmed by 4 bases and the J gene end by 4 bases; junction bases not matched to a gene: 5. The germline gives CDR1 SGDLS, CDR2 YYNGEE. This CDR3 is built from 14 residues. The CDR3 bases are TGTGCCAGCAGCTCCAGGGGGCGGGCAGATACGCAGTATTTT. Translating it yields CASSSRGRADTQYF.

The V gene is TRBV4-1, the J gene TRBJ2-2; a weak D match, TRBD1 (6 bases). V dropped 1 base and J dropped 6 bases, with 12 bases sitting between them. The CDR3 is 15 amino acids. Germline V gene sequence: CDR1 MGHRA, CDR2 YSYEKL. The CDR3 DNA sequence: TGCGCCAGCAGCCAAGGGACACAGGGACCCGGGGAGCTGTTTTTT. Translating gives CASSQGTQGPGELFF.

Note on this clone: One base away lies a much larger clone, so this may be a sequencing read error. Other DNA sequences in this specimen translate into the identical CDR3. This chain uses TRBV7-2 with TRBJ2-1; possible D gene TRBD2, 7 bases. The V gene lost 4 bases and the J gene lost 8 bases, with 15 bases spanning the gap. The germline CDR1 and CDR2 sequences are SGHTA and FQGNSA. CDR3 length equals 14 residues. In nucleotides, the CDR3 is TGTGCCAGCAGCTCCCGGGGGAGGGGGGATGAGCAGTTCTTC. Translated, it gives CASSSRGRGDEQFF.

The V gene is TRBV18, the J gene TRBJ2-3; D is undetermined. This CDR3 spans 15 amino acids. Trimming removed 3 bases from V and 3 bases from J, with 13 bases in between. The germline gives CDR1 KGHSH, CDR2 LQKENI. Here the CDR3 reads CASSPGTDPTDTQYF. CDR3 nucleotides: TGTGCCAGCTCACCGGGTACAGATCCTACAGATACGCAGTATTTT. The full variable domain, its missing parts supplied by reference TRBV18 and TRBJ2-3, is NAGVMQNPRHLVRRRGQEARLRCSPMKGHSHVYWYRQLPEEGLKFMVYLQKENIIDESGMPKERFSAEFPKEGPSILRIQQVVRGDSAAYFCASSPGTDPTDTQYFGPGTRLTVL.

This rearrangement joins TRBV11-2 to TRBJ1-2, with D possibly TRBD1 on 6 matching bases. CDR3 length equals 14 residues. Deletions cut 4 bases from V and 2 bases from J, with 11 bases between. The germline V gene encodes CDR1 SGHAT and CDR2 FQNNGV. The CDR3 DNA reads TGTGCCAGCAGCTCCTACCAGGGGAACTATGGCTACACCTTC. Its translation is CASSSYQGNYGYTF. Using reference TRBV11-2 and TRBJ1-2 for the parts outside the CDR3, the full variable domain is EAGVAQSPRYKIIEKRQSVAFWCNPISGHATLYWYQQILGQGPKLLIQFQNNGVVDDSQLPKDRFSAERLKGVDSTLKIQPAKLEDSAVYLCASSSYQGNYGYTFGSGTRLTVV.

This chain uses TRBV27 with TRBJ1-5, with 10 bases fitting TRBD1. CDR3 length equals 16 residues. Trimming removed 5 bases from V and 2 bases from J; junction bases left unmatched: 6. CDR1 MNHEY and CDR2 SMNVEV come from the germline V gene (reference sequence). The CDR3 reads CASSPFGQGGNQPQHF. In DNA form, the CDR3 reads TGTGCCAGCAGTCCTTTTGGACAGGGGGGCAATCAGCCCCAGCATTTT.

This clone was seen more than once but under ten times. The chain couples TRBV5-1 to TRBJ2-1; 8 bases line up with TRBD2. Unmatched junction bases numbered 4, after V lost 4 bases and J lost 1 base. The CDR3 consists of 15 residues. Germline V gives CDR1 SGHRS, CDR2 YFSETQ. CDR3 sequence: CASSSGGGSYNEQFF. As DNA, the CDR3 is TGCGCCAGCAGCAGCGGCGGGGGGTCCTACAATGAGCAGTTCTTC. Full variable domain (rest looked up from reference TRBV5-1 and TRBJ2-1): KAGVTQTPRYLIKTRGQQVTLSCSPISGHRSVSWYQQTPGQGLQFLFEYFSETQRNKGNFPGRFSGRQFSNSRSEMNVSTLELGDSALYLCASSSGGGSYNEQFFGPGTRLTVL.

The CDR3 DNA reads TGTGCCAGCAGACCCGGGACAGAGGCTCAAGGCTACACCTTC. Protein: CASRPGTEAQGYTF. The J gene is TRBJ1-2, the V gene TRBV5-6, with 7 bases lining up with TRBD1. CDR1 and CDR2 (germline): SGHDT, YYEEEE. V lost 5 bases and J lost 8; bases outside the gene matches: 12. The CDR3 is 14 amino acids.